The 15 T cell receptor beta chains in this list originate from one sample, sequenced in a study of lymphopenia after photon versus proton radiotherapy. TCRdb's table, derived via immunoSEQ multiplex PCR, lists solely in-frame clones and lacks some. The table shows about 37,000 clones, with 85% occurring only once. The input for sequencing was peripheral blood, taken from a patient treated with photon-based radiotherapy. The receptors come from a man over 45 with gastric cancer.

V is TRBV5-1 and J is TRBJ2-4, with D unresolved. The CDR3 sequence is 14 residues long. CDR1 is SGHRS, CDR2 YFSETQ, per germline. Trimming shortened V by 0 bases and J by 4 bases, and 8 bases separated the two germline ends. The CDR3 bases are TGCGCCAGCAGCTTGGCGGTAGGGAAAAACATTCAGTACTTC. It is translated as CASSLAVGKNIQYF. Looking up the rest from reference TRBV5-1 and TRBJ2-4 gives the full variable domain: KAGVTQTPRYLIKTRGQQVTLSCSPISGHRSVSWYQQTPGQGLQFLFEYFSETQRNKGNFPGRFSGRQFSNSRSEMNVSTLELGDSALYLCASSLAVGKNIQYFGAGTRLSVL.

The gene calls are TRBV5-4 and TRBJ2-1; D gene ambiguous. V dropped 0 bases and J dropped 0 bases, with 7 bases sitting between them. CDR3 length: 15 amino acids. Germline V gene data show CDR1 as SGHNT and CDR2 as YYREEE (reference sequence). Written as DNA, the CDR3 is TGTGCCAGCAGCTTGGGCGGTGCCTCCTACAATGAGCAGTTCTTC. It specifies CASSLGGASYNEQFF.

The chain joins TRBV10-3 to TRBJ2-3, with TRBD2 identical over 8 bases. Germline assignment: CDR1 ENHRY and CDR2 SYGVKD. This CDR3 spans 15 amino acids. The V and J ends lost 0 bases and 6 bases, in that order; junction bases with no gene match: 5. The CDR3 spells CAISESLAESDTQYF. The CDR3 DNA follows: TGTGCCATCAGTGAGTCACTAGCGGAGTCCGATACGCAGTATTTT.

The chain has TRBV6-1 and TRBJ2-5; 9 nucleotides agree with TRBD2. Trimming at V came to 2 bases and at J to 5 bases, leaving 9 bases not matched to a gene. CDR3 size: 16 residues. CDR1 and CDR2 (germline): MNHNS, SASEGT. CDR3 bases: TGTGCCAGCAGTGAACTGCGGGAGGGTCCCCGTGAGACCCAGTACTTC. This gives the protein CASSELREGPRETQYF.

CDR3: CATIKDAYNEQFF. The DNA for the CDR3 is TGTGCCACCATAAAGGACGCCTACAATGAGCAGTTCTTC. V gene TRBV28 combines with J gene TRBJ2-1; D is unclear. From germline, CDR1 is MDHEN and CDR2 SYDVKM. V lost 10 bases, J lost 2 bases, and 12 bases lay in between. The CDR3 loop spans 13 amino acids. The whole variable domain, remainder taken from reference TRBV28 and TRBJ2-1, is DVKVTQSSRYLVKRTGEKVFLECVQDMDHENMFWYRQDPGLGLRLIYFSYDVKMKEKGDIPEGYSVSREKKERFSLILESASTNQTSMYLCATIKDAYNEQFFGPGTRLTVL.

V is TRBV11-2 and J is TRBJ2-3, with D maybe TRBD2 (5 bases). Trimming shortened V by 5 bases and J by 3 bases, and 18 bases separated the two germline ends. Looked up from germline, CDR1 is SGHAT and CDR2 is FQNNGV. This CDR3 has 16 residues. CDR3: CASSTLKGRGTDTQYF. The CDR3 DNA follows: TGTGCCAGCAGCACCCTTAAAGGGAGAGGGACAGATACGCAGTATTTT.

V gene TRBV7-9 combines with J gene TRBJ1-2; D gene unclear. CDR3 length: 14 amino acids. V was pared by 5 bases and J by 4 bases, with 14 bases between. The germline V gene encodes CDR1 SEHNR and CDR2 FQNEAQ (reference sequence). CDR3 in DNA: TGTGCCAGCAGCACCTACAAGGGTAGCTATGGCTACACCTTC. Its translation is CASSTYKGSYGYTF.

V usage is TRBV11-2 and J usage is TRBJ1-2; TRBD1 aligns across 8 bases. CDR1 and CDR2 from the germline V gene are SGHAT and FQNNGV. CDR3 length equals 13 residues. The V segment lost 0 bases and the J segment 7 bases; nucleotides outside the gene matches: 1. CDR3 DNA: TGTGCCAGCAGCTTAGACAGGGGGCCTGGCTACACCTTC. Translating it yields CASSLDRGPGYTF.

This sequence joins TRBV7-6 and TRBJ1-2; perhaps TRBD1 as D (5 bases). The V end lost 1 base, the J end lost 3 bases, and 6 bases lay between the germline ends. This CDR3 has 13 residues. Looked up from germline, CDR1 is SGHVS and CDR2 is FNYEAQ. The CDR3 region has the DNA TGTGCCAGCAGCTTAGGGGGGGACTATGGCTACACCTTC. Encoded protein: CASSLGGDYGYTF.

The chain couples TRBV29-1 to TRBJ2-7; TRBD1 matches 8 bases. The CDR3 totals 13 residues. CDR1 is SQVTM, CDR2 ANQGSEA, per germline. The junction had 7 bases not matched to a gene; V was cut back by 6 bases and J by 3 bases. The CDR3 coding sequence is TGCAGCGTGTCAGGACAGGGTGACTACGAGCAGTACTTC. It yields the protein CSVSGQGDYEQYF.

The chain uses TRBV11-2 and TRBJ2-5; TRBD1 aligns across 8 bases. The CDR3 is made up of 13 amino acids. CDR1 and CDR2 (germline): SGHAT, FQNNGV. V lost 3 bases and J lost 11; bases outside the gene matches: 8. The CDR3, as DNA: TGTGCCAGCAGCTTGCCGACAGGGGACCCGCAGTACTTC. Protein product: CASSLPTGDPQYF.

This clone is classed as medium-sized (0.01 to 0.1%). V gene TRBV19 combines with J gene TRBJ1-1; no reliable D call. Germline V gives CDR1 LNHDA, CDR2 SQIVND (reference sequence). The CDR3 runs to 12 residues. Trimming took off 5 bases at V and 4 bases at J, with 8 bases between the two ends. Here the CDR3 reads CASSSLGTEAFF. The CDR3 nucleotides are TGTGCCAGTAGTTCCCTAGGCACTGAAGCTTTCTTT.

The J gene is TRBJ1-2, the V gene TRBV21-1; the table's D call, TRBD1, has no DNA check behind it. TRBV21-1 is classified as a pseudogene. The CDR3 covers 9 residues. Here the CDR3 DNA reads TGTGCCGGAAGGGGTGGCTACACCTTC. Residues: CAGRGGYTF.

This rearrangement joins TRBV25-1 to TRBJ1-2, with 12 bases identical to TRBD1. The trim removed 4 bases at V and 7 bases at J, leaving 4 bases unmatched. Germline lookup yields CDR1 MGHDK and CDR2 SYGVNS. The CDR3 covers 14 residues. The CDR3 region is CASSGGQGAIGYTF. The CDR3 DNA sequence: TGTGCCAGCAGTGGGGGACAGGGGGCGATTGGCTACACCTTC.

The chain has TRBV7-9 and TRBJ1-2; TRBD1 is a possible D gene (5 bases). Trimming took 1 base from V and 2 from J, leaving 8 bases between them. CDR3 length: 14 residues. The germline CDR1 and CDR2 sequences are SEHNR and FQNEAQ (reference sequence). CDR3 amino acids: CASSLDGTNYGYTF. The CDR3 DNA reads TGTGCCAGCAGCTTAGATGGGACCAACTATGGCTACACCTTC.